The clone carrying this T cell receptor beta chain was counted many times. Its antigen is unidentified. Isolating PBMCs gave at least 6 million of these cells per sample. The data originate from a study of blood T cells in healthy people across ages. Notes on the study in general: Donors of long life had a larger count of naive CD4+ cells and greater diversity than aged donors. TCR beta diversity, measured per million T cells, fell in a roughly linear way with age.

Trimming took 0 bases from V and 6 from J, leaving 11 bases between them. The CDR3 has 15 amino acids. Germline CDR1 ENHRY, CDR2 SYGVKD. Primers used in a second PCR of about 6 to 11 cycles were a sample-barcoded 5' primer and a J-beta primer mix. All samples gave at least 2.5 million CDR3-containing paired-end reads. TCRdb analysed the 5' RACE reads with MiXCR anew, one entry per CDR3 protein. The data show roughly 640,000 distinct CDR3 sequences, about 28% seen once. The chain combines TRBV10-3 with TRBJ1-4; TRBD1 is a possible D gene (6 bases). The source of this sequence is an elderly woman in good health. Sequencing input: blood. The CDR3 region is CAISESAGVDEKLFF. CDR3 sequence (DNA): TGTGCCATCAGTGAGTCAGCAGGGGTGGATGAAAAACTGTTTTTT.